Presented here are 7 T cell receptor beta chains from one specimen sequenced in a study of beta chain features in type 1 diabetes. The isolated RNA, all of it, was reverse transcribed, so expressed TCRB transcripts were what got sequenced. Only in-frame clones appear in the TCRdb table, and some are missing; sequencing was by immunoSEQ multiplex PCR. The data contain some 500,000 clones, about an eighth of them singletons. The sample taken for sequencing was naive CD4+ T cells from blood. These receptors all stem from a woman under 30 in good health.

The chain employs TRBV4-3 and TRBJ2-7; D perhaps matches TRBD1 (6 bases). The CDR3 has 14 amino acids. The germline gives CDR1 LGHNA, CDR2 YSLEER. Deletions cut 2 bases from V and 9 bases from J, with 17 bases between. The CDR3 DNA reads TGCGCCAGCAGCCAAACCCACAGGGTAACCCCGCAGTACTTC. Translation gives CASSQTHRVTPQYF.

This clone was counted between two and nine times. The same CDR3 arises from other DNA sequences in this sample as well. V and J are TRBV18 and TRBJ2-3; D gene uncertain. The CDR3 length is 12 residues. Trimming removed 6 bases at V and 0 bases at J, with 4 bases between. CDR1 KGHSH and CDR2 LQKENI come from the germline V gene. The CDR3 DNA reads TGTGCCAGCTCCCTTAGCACAGATACGCAGTATTTT. Protein sequence: CASSLSTDTQYF.

The sample holds a few counts of this clone. The CDR3: CASEEGGNEQFF. The CDR3 region has the DNA TGTGCCAGCGAAGAAGGAGGCAATGAGCAGTTCTTC. This rearrangement joins TRBV28 to TRBJ2-1; maybe TRBD2 (5 bases). Germline CDR1 and CDR2: MDHEN and SYDVKM. Trimming cost V 8 bases and J 6 bases, with 11 bases left between them. The CDR3 contains 12 residues.

This clone has more than one count but fewer than ten. The chain is built from TRBV1 and TRBJ1-6; the table names TRBD1, a call not compared with the DNA. TRBV1 is a known pseudogene. CDR3 length: 14 amino acids. The CDR3 loop is CTSSQTGVYSPLHF. In DNA, the CDR3 is TGCACCAGCAGCCAAACAGGGGTTTATTCACCCCTCCACTTT.

This clone was seen just once. This rearrangement joins TRBV4-1 to TRBJ2-3; TRBD1 might be the D (6 bases). V shed 5 bases and J shed 1 base, with 13 bases lying between them. CDR3 length equals 15 residues. Germline assignment: CDR1 MGHRA and CDR2 YSYEKL. CDR3 sequence: CASSTLGHRTDTQYF. The DNA of the CDR3 is TGCGCCAGCAGCACCCTGGGACACCGCACAGATACGCAGTATTTT.

This clone was counted a few times. The chain links TRBV28 to TRBJ2-3, with 7 bases aligning to TRBD2. J was trimmed by 1 base and V by 2 bases; bases with no gene match: 3. Per the germline V gene, CDR1 is MDHEN and CDR2 is SYDVKM. CDR3 length equals 15 residues. In DNA, the CDR3 is TGTGCCAGCAGTTTACAGCTAGCGGGCACAGATACGCAGTATTTT. It is translated as CASSLQLAGTDTQYF.

The chain uses TRBV4-2 and TRBJ2-6, with D perhaps matching TRBD2 (7 bases). The CDR3 runs to 14 residues. V gave up 7 bases and J gave up 16 bases, with 23 bases separating them. Looked up from germline, CDR1 is LGHNA and CDR2 is YNFKEQ. CDR3 DNA: TGTGCCAGCAACGCCGGGCGGGGGCCCCCTCTTCTGACTTTC. Translating gives CASNAGRGPPLLTF.